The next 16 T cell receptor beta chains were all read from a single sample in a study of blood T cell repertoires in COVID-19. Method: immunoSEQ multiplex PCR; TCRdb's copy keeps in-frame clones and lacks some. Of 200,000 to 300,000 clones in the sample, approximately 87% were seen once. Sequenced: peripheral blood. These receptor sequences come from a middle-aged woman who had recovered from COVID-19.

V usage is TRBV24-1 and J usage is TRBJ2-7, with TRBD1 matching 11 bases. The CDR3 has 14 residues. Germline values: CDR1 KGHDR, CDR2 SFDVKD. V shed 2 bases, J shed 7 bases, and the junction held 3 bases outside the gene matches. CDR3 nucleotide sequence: TGTGCCACCAGTGATTCGGGACAGGGGGAAGAGCAGTACTTC. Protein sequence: CATSDSGQGEEQYF.

The CDR3 bases are TGTGCCAGCAGTGAGGGCGGGATTAGCTCCTACGAGCAGTACTTC. Protein sequence: CASSEGGISSYEQYF. V and J are TRBV2 and TRBJ2-7, with a possible D match to TRBD2 (6 bases). The CDR3 consists of 15 residues. From germline, CDR1 is SNHLY and CDR2 FYNNEI. V was cut by 3 bases and J by 0 bases, with 12 bases left in between.

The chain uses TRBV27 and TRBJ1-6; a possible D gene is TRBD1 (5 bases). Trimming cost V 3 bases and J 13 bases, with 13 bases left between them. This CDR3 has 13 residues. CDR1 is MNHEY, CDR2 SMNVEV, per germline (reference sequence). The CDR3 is CASSFTTGVPLHF. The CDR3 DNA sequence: TGTGCCAGCAGTTTTACGACGGGGGTGCCCCTCCACTTT.

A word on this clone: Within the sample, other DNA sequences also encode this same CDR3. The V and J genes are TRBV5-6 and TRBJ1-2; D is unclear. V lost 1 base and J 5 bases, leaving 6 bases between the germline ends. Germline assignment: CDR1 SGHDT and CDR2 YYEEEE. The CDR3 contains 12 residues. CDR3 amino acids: CASSLRDYGYTF. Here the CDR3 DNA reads TGTGCCAGCAGCTTGCGGGATTATGGCTACACCTTC.

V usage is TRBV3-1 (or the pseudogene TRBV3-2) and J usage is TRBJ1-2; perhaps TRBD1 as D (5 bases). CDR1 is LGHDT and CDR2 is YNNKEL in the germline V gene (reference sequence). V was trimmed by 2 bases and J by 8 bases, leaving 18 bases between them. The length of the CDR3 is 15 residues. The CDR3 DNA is TGTGCCAGCAGCCAACGTACACGGGGGGAGGGAGGCTACACCTTC. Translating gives CASSQRTRGEGGYTF.

The CDR3 spells CASSFYRGPYEQYF. As DNA, the CDR3 is TGTGCCAGCAGCTTCTACAGGGGACCCTACGAGCAGTACTTC. V usage is TRBV14 and J usage is TRBJ2-7, with TRBD1 identical over 7 bases. J lost 2 bases, V lost 5 bases, and 6 bases had no gene match. This CDR3 comprises 14 residues. Germline loops: CDR1 SGHDN, CDR2 FVKESK.

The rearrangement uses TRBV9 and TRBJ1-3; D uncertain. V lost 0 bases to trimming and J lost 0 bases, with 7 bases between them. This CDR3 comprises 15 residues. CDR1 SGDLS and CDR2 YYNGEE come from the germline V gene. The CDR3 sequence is CASSVGPLSGNTIYF. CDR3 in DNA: TGTGCCAGCAGCGTAGGGCCCCTCTCTGGAAACACCATATATTTT.

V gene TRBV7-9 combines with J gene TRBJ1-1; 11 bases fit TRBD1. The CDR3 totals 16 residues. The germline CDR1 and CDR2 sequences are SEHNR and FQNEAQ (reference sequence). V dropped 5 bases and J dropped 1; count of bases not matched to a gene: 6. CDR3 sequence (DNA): TGTGCCAGCAGCCGAGGGACAGGGGGTAGGAACACTGAAGCTTTCTTT. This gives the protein CASSRGTGGRNTEAFF.

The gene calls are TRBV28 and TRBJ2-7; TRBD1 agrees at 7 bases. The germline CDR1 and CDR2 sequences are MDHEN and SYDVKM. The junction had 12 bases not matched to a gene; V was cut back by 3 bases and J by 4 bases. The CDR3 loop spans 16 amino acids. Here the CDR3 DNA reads TGTGCCAGCAGTTTGGCCGGACAGGTTGGCATGTACGAGCAGTACTTC. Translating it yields CASSLAGQVGMYEQYF.

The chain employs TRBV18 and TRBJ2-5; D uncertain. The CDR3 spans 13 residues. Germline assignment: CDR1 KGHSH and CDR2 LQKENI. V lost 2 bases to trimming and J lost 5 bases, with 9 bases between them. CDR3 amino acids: CASSPGQTETQYF. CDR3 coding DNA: TGTGCCAGCTCACCAGGGCAAACGGAGACCCAGTACTTC.

CDR3 bases: TGTGCCAGCAGCAGTAGGGCAGGGGGCAATGAGCAGTTCTTC. It specifies CASSSRAGGNEQFF. The chain couples TRBV11-3 to TRBJ2-1; 7 bases match TRBD1. The CDR3 loop spans 14 amino acids. Germline trimming cut 5 bases from V and 6 bases from J; bases unmatched to any gene: 7. Germline V gene lookup returns CDR1 SGHNT and CDR2 YENEEA.

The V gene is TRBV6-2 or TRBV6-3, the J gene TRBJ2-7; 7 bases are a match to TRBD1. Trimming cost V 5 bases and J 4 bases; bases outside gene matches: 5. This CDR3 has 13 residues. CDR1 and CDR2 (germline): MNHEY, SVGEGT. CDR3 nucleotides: TGTGCCAGCAGTCGGACAGGCGCATACGAGCAGTACTTC. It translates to CASSRTGAYEQYF.

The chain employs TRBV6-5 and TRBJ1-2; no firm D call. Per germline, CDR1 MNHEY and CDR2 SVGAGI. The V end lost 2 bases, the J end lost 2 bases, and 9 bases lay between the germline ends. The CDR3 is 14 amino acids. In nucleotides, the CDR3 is TGTGCCAGCAGTTACGATGATCAGAACTATGGCTACACCTTC. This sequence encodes CASSYDDQNYGYTF.

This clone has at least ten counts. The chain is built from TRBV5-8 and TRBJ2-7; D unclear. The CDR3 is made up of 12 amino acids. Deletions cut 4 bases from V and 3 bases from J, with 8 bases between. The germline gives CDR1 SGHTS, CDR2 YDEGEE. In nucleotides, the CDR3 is TGTGCCAGCAGCCAGTCCGACTACGAGCAGTACTTC. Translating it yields CASSQSDYEQYF.

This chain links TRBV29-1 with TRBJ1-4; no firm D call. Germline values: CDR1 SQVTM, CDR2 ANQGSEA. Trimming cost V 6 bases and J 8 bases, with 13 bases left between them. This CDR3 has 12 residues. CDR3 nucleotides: TGCAGCGTCGCTACGGGTTGGGAAAAACTGTTTTTT. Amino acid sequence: CSVATGWEKLFF.

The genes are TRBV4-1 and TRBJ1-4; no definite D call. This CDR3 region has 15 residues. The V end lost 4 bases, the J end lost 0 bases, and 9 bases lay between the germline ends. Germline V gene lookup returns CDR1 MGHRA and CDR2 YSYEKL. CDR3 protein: CASSRSITTNEKLFF. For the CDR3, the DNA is TGCGCCAGCAGCCGCTCTATTACAACTAATGAAAAACTGTTTTTT.